The sequence of this T cell receptor (beta chain) was determined in a study of early T cells in non-severe SARS-CoV-2 infection. Across the study: The chains were unpaired, and the sequenced material was bulk RNA from unsorted whole blood.

Each single cDNA molecule received a unique molecular identifier. MiXCR, run by TCRdb on the 5' RACE reads, gives a single entry per CDR3 protein. Among about 40,000 distinct CDR3 sequences, 7.5% to 9% were seen once, and the ten largest hold roughly 12%. Study-level findings and limits: Clonotype matching in VDJdb favored anti-spike CD8 responses and did not capture private and CD4 specificities.

The table lists this clonotype with a few counts. The antigen is unknown. The CDR3 sequence is 14 residues long. Germline assignment: CDR1 WNHNN and CDR2 SYGVQD (reference sequence). Between the trimmed V and J ends, which lost 3 bases and 4 bases, there was a span of 12 bases. This TCR derives from an adult who was a healthcare worker with PCR-confirmed SARS-CoV-2 infection or an uninfected control (not recorded which). V usage is TRBV10-1 and J usage is TRBJ1-1; perhaps TRBD1 as D (5 bases). The sample in question was whole blood, obtained at baseline. The CDR3 sequence is CASSDGTGGTEAFF. The CDR3 DNA reads as TGCGCCAGCAGTGACGGGACGGGGGGCACTGAAGCTTTCTTT.